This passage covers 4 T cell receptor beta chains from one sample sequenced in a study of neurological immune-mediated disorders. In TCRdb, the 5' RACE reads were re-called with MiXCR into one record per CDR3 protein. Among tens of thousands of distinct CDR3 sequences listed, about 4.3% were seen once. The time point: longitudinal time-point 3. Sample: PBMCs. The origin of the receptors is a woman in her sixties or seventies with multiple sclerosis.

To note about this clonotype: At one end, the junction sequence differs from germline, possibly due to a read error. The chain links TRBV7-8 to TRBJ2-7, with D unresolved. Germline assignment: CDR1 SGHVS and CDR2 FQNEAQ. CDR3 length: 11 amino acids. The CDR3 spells CTSSQRYEQYF. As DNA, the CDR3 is TGTACCAGCAGCCAGAGATACGAGCAGTACTTC. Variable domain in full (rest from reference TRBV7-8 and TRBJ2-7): GAGVSQSPRYKVAKRGQDVALRCDPISGHVSLFWYQQALGQGPEFLTYFQNEAQLDKSGLPSDRFFAERPEGSVSTLKIQRTQQEDSAVYLCTSSQRYEQYFGPGTRLTVT.

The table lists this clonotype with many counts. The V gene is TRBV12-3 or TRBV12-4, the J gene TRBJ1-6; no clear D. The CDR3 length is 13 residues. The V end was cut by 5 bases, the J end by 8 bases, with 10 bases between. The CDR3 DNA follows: TGTGCCAGCAGTATCCGCGGGTATTCACCCCTCCACTTT. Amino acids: CASSIRGYSPLHF.

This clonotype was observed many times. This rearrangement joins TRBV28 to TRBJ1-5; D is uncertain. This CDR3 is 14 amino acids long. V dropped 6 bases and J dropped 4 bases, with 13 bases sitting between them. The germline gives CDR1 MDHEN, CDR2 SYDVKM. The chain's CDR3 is CASRPGPRNQPQHF. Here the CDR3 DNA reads TGTGCCAGCAGACCCGGGCCCCGAAATCAGCCCCAGCATTTT.

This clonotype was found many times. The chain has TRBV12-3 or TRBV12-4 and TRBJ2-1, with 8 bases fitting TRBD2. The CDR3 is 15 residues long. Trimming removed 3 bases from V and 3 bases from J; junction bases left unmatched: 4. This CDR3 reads CASSFGRGVYNEQFF. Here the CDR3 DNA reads TGTGCCAGCAGTTTTGGGCGGGGGGTCTACAATGAGCAGTTCTTC.